The 18 T cell receptor beta chains below were found in one sample sequenced in a study of CD8+CD57+ T cells in acquired aplastic anemia. TCR beta VDJ and CDR3 profiling used genomic DNA as template. TCRdb ran MiXCR on the reads and lists one entry per CDR3 protein. The table lists more than 200,000 distinct CDR3 sequences, roughly 53% of them singletons. All patients picked for sequencing had shown, by flow cytometry, an expansion of CD8+CD57+ cells. The source material was sorted CD4+, CD8+, or CD8+CD57+ T cells (not recorded which) from PBMCs. These receptor sequences come from a human donor with aplastic anemia.

Ten or more counts support this clonotype. The rearrangement links TRBV7-3 to TRBJ2-3; no definite D call. Looked up from germline, CDR1 is SGHTA and CDR2 is FQGTGA. The CDR3 covers 14 residues. V was clipped by 3 bases and J by 0 bases, with 7 bases between them. The CDR3 here is CASSFDPSTDTQYF. The CDR3 nucleotides read TGTGCCAGCAGCTTCGACCCTAGCACAGATACGCAGTATTTT.

Ten or more counts support this clonotype. Relative to the germline gene, one junction end is altered; a read error may explain this. V gene TRBV15 combines with J gene TRBJ2-7, with 7 bases that match TRBD1. Germline values: CDR1 LNHNV, CDR2 YYDKDF (reference sequence). This CDR3 contains 14 residues. DNA of the CDR3: TGTGCCACCAGTAGAGACAGGGCATCCTACGAGCAGTACTTC. Its protein product is CATSRDRASYEQYF.

The chain couples TRBV7-6 to TRBJ2-5; D not resolved. CDR1 and CDR2 from the germline V gene are SGHVS and FNYEAQ. V lost 3 bases and J 0 bases, leaving 5 bases between the germline ends. There are 13 residues in the CDR3. This CDR3 reads CASSLNHQETQYF. The CDR3 DNA sequence: TGTGCCAGCAGCTTGAACCACCAAGAGACCCAGTACTTC.

Note on this clonotype: A much larger clonotype is one base distant, so this may be a read error. The CDR3 loop is CASGYIGQPQHF. The CDR3 region has the DNA TGTGCCAGCGGTTACATAGGTCAGCCCCAGCATTTT. This chain uses TRBV6-2 or TRBV6-3 with TRBJ1-5; D unresolved. The CDR3 totals 12 residues. Germline V lookup: CDR1 MNHEY, CDR2 SVGEGT.

The CDR3 region has the DNA TGCAGTGCTAGTACGGGACAGGGCCTCGAGCAGTACTTC. This sequence encodes CSASTGQGLEQYF. This chain joins TRBV20-1 and TRBJ2-7; TRBD1 agrees at 9 bases. The length of the CDR3 is 13 residues. Germline V lookup: CDR1 DFQATT, CDR2 SNEGSKA (reference sequence). V was clipped by 3 bases and J by 6 bases; unmatched bases: 6.

This clonotype was observed many times. The chain is built from TRBV14 and TRBJ2-1; the match to TRBD1 covers 9 bases. The length of the CDR3 is 16 residues. CDR1 and CDR2 (germline): SGHDN, FVKESK. V was pared by 4 bases and J by 8 bases, with 12 bases of the junction left unmatched. CDR3 sequence: CASSLARDRVLYEQFF. The CDR3 DNA sequence: TGTGCCAGCAGCCTAGCCCGGGACAGGGTCTTATATGAGCAGTTCTTC. Based on the CDR3 plus reference TRBV14 and TRBJ2-1, the full variable domain is EAGVTQFPSHSVIEKGQTVTLRCDPISGHDNLYWYRRVMGKEIKFLLHFVKESKQDESGMPNNRFLAERTGGTYSTLKVQPAELEDSGVYFCASSLARDRVLYEQFFGPGTRLTVL.

For the CDR3, the DNA is TGTGCCAGCACCGAGGACAGGGTCAGGACAGATACGCAGTATTTT. Translating gives CASTEDRVRTDTQYF. The chain uses TRBV6-6 and TRBJ2-3, with TRBD1 matching 8 bases. J lost 3 bases, V lost 7 bases, and 9 bases had no gene match. This CDR3 has 15 residues. Per the germline V gene, CDR1 is MNHNY and CDR2 is SVGAGI (reference sequence).

This clonotype has more than one count but fewer than ten. The rearrangement links TRBV15 to TRBJ1-1; no clear D gene. CDR1 is LNHNV, CDR2 YYDKDF, per germline (reference sequence). Trimming stripped 1 base from V and 0 bases from J, with 3 bases between. The CDR3 covers 13 residues. CDR3 in amino acids: CATSRVVNTEAFF. The CDR3 nucleotides read TGTGCCACCAGCAGAGTTGTGAACACTGAAGCTTTCTTT.

In its sample, this clonotype was seen many times. The rearrangement uses TRBV10-2 and TRBJ2-3; 15 nucleotides line up with TRBD2. Germline V gives CDR1 WSHSY, CDR2 SAAADI. V lost 8 bases and J lost 4; bases outside the gene matches: 7. CDR3 size: 16 residues. CDR3 DNA: TGCGCCAGCCGCGGACTAGCGGGGGGGCTCGCAGATACGCAGTATTTT. This sequence encodes CASRGLAGGLADTQYF.

This clonotype has at least ten counts. The rearrangement joins TRBV5-1 to TRBJ1-2; TRBD1 matches 8 bases. The CDR3 runs to 15 residues. The germline gives CDR1 SGHRS, CDR2 YFSETQ. The V and J ends lost 0 bases and 8 bases, in that order; junction bases with no gene match: 9. In DNA form, the CDR3 reads TGCGCCAGCAGCTTGGATGCGACAGGGGTTAGCGGCTACACCTTC. Translated, it gives CASSLDATGVSGYTF.

This clonotype came up many times. The chain employs TRBV6-1 and TRBJ1-3, with 7 bases lining up with TRBD1. The CDR3 consists of 15 residues. From germline, CDR1 is MNHNS and CDR2 SASEGT. The V and J ends lost 2 bases and 7 bases, in that order; junction bases with no gene match: 8. CDR3 sequence reads: CASSEQGDLDNTIYF. The CDR3 bases are TGTGCCAGCAGTGAACAGGGGGACCTGGATAACACCATATATTTT.

This clonotype was picked up many times. The gene calls are TRBV12-3 or TRBV12-4 and TRBJ1-4; D remains ambiguous. V shed 8 bases and J shed 8 bases, with 9 bases lying between them. The CDR3 sequence is 11 residues long. As DNA, the CDR3 is TGTGCCAGCGCCGTAGCCGAAAAACTGTTTTTT. Translation: CASAVAEKLFF.

Comment on this clonotype: A much larger clonotype is one base distant, so this may be a read error. Written as DNA, the CDR3 is TGTGCCGGCAGCTTACACACCGGGACACTTAACACTGAAGCTTTCTTT. This codes for CAGSLHTGTLNTEAFF. The chain combines TRBV7-6 with TRBJ1-1; D may be TRBD1 (6 bases). The V gene's germline CDR1 is SGHVS and CDR2 FNYEAQ. This CDR3 is 16 amino acids long.

In this sample, this clonotype turned up many times. The V gene is TRBV5-1, the J gene TRBJ2-1; perhaps D is TRBD1 or TRBD2 (5 bases each). Trimming took 0 bases from V and 4 from J, leaving 14 bases between them. In germline, CDR1 is SGHRS, CDR2 YFSETQ. The CDR3 spans 16 residues. This CDR3 is CASSLGGGEAYNEQFF. The CDR3 nucleotides read TGCGCCAGCAGCTTGGGTGGGGGAGAGGCTTACAATGAGCAGTTCTTC.

The rearrangement links TRBV29-1 to TRBJ1-1; 10 bases fit TRBD1. Germline V lookup: CDR1 SQVTM, CDR2 ANQGSEA. CDR3 length: 14 amino acids. V gave up 7 bases and J gave up 1 base; unmatched junction bases: 6. The CDR3 nucleotides read TGCAGCGGTGGGACAGGGGATGGGAACACTGAAGCTTTCTTT. This gives the protein CSGGTGDGNTEAFF.

This clonotype was counted ten times or more. The chain joins TRBV20-1 to TRBJ1-1, with no clear D. Germline V CDR1 and CDR2: DFQATT, SNEGSKA (reference sequence). This CDR3 contains 11 residues. The V gene lost 7 bases and the J gene lost 2 bases, with 8 bases spanning the gap. The CDR3 is CSGERNTEAFF. The CDR3 DNA sequence: TGCAGTGGGGAAAGAAACACTGAAGCTTTCTTT.

The chain joins TRBV7-2 to TRBJ1-4; a weak D match, TRBD1 (5 bases). V was trimmed by 0 bases and J by 5 bases, leaving 13 bases between them. This CDR3 is built from 16 residues. Looked up from germline, CDR1 is SGHTA and CDR2 is FQGNSA. The CDR3 reads CASSLAGGSYNEKLFF. Here the CDR3 DNA reads TGTGCCAGCAGCTTAGCGGGGGGATCCTACAATGAAAAACTGTTTTTT.

In this sample, this clonotype turned up once. V and J are TRBV24-1 and TRBJ2-6; D possibly matches TRBD1 or TRBD2 (5 bases each). V was cut by 4 bases and J by 4 bases, with 13 bases left in between. In germline, CDR1 is KGHDR, CDR2 SFDVKD. The length of the CDR3 is 16 residues. The CDR3 DNA reads as TGTGCCACCAGTGACCCGGGACGCTCCGGGGCCAACGTCCTGACTTTC. Translation gives CATSDPGRSGANVLTF.